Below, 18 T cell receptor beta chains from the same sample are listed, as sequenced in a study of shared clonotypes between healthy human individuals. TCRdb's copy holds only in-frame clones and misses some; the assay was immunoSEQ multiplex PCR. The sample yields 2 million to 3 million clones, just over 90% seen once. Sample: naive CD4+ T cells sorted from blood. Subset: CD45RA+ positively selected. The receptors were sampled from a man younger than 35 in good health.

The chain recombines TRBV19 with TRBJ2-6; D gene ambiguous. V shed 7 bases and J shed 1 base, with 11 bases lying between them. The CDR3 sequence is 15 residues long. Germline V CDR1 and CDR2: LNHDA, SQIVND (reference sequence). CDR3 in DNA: TGTGCCAGTACCCCAGACGTGTCTGGGGCCAACGTCCTGACTTTC. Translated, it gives CASTPDVSGANVLTF.

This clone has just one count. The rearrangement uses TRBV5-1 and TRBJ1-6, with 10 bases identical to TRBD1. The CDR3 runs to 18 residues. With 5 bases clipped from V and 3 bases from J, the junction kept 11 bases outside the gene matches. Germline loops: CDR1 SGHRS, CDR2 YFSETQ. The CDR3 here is CASRPGTGAFFYNSPLHF. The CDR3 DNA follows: TGCGCCAGCAGACCTGGGACAGGGGCCTTTTTCTATAATTCACCCCTCCACTTT.

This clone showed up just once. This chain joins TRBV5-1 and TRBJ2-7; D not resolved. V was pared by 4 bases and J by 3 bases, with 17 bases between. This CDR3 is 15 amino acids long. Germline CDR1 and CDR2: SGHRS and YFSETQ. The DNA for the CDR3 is TGCGCCAGCAGCACGAACGCAGGTGTAGGCTACGAGCAGTACTTC. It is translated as CASSTNAGVGYEQYF.

CDR3 protein: CASSTPGTFKTQYF. In DNA form, the CDR3 reads TGTGCCAGCAGCACCCCCGGGACATTTAAGACCCAGTACTTC. The genes are TRBV7-2 and TRBJ2-5; D perhaps matches TRBD1 (6 bases). CDR1 and CDR2 (germline): SGHTA, FQGNSA. Deletions cut 5 bases from V and 6 bases from J, with 16 bases between. The CDR3 extends over 14 amino acids.

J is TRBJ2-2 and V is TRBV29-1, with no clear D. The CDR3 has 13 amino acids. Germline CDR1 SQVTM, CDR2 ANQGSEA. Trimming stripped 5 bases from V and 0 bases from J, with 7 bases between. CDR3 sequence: CSVFHPNTGELFF. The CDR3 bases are TGCAGCGTTTTCCATCCGAACACCGGGGAGCTGTTTTTT.

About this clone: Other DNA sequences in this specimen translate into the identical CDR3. The DNA for the CDR3 is TGTGCCAGCAGCTTAGGTGGAGTAAACACTGAAGCTTTCTTT. It encodes CASSLGGVNTEAFF. V is TRBV7-2 and J is TRBJ1-1; no clear D. CDR1 and CDR2 (germline): SGHTA, FQGNSA. The ends were cut back, 1 base at V and 2 bases at J, with 8 bases in the middle. The CDR3 loop spans 14 amino acids.

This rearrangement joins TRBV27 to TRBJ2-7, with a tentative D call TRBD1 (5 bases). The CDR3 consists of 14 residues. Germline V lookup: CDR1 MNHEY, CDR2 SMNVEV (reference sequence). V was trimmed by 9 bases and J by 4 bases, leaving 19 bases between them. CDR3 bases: TGTGCCAGTAAGTACAAGGGGTTTTCATACGAGCAGTACTTC. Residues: CASKYKGFSYEQYF.

In nucleotides, the CDR3 is TGTGCCAGCAGCGTGGGGGGCCTAGCATACAATGAGCAGTTCTTC. Translated: CASSVGGLAYNEQFF. The chain combines TRBV6-4 with TRBJ2-1; tentatively, D is TRBD1 or TRBD2 (6 bases each). The CDR3 covers 15 residues. Germline CDR1 MRHNA, CDR2 SNTAGT. V lost 6 bases, J lost 4 bases, and 16 bases lay in between.

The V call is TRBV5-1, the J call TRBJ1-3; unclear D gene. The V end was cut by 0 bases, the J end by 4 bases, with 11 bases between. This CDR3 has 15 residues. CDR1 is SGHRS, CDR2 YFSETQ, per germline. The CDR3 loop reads CASSLDGDTGNTIYF. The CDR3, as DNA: TGCGCCAGCAGCTTGGATGGGGATACGGGAAACACCATATATTTT. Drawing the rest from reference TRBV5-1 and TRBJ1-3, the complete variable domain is KAGVTQTPRYLIKTRGQQVTLSCSPISGHRSVSWYQQTPGQGLQFLFEYFSETQRNKGNFPGRFSGRQFSNSRSEMNVSTLELGDSALYLCASSLDGDTGNTIYFGEGSWLTVV.

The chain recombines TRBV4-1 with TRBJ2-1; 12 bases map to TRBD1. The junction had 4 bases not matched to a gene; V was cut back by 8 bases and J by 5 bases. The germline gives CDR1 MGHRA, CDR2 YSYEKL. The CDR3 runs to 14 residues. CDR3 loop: CASSGTGGHNEQFF. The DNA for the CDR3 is TGCGCCAGCTCCGGGACAGGGGGCCACAATGAGCAGTTCTTC.

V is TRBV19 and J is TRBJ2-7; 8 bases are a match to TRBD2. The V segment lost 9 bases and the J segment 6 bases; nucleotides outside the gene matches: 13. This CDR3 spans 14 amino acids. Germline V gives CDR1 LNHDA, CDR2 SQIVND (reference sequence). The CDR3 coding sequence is TGTGCCAGCGGTGCGGGACTAGTCCCTGCCGAGCAGTACTTC. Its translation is CASGAGLVPAEQYF.

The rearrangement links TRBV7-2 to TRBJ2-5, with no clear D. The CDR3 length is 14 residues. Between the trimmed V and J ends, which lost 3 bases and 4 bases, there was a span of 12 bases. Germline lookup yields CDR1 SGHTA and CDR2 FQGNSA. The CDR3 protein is CASSLNQGRETQYF. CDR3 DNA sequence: TGTGCCAGCAGCTTGAACCAAGGAAGAGAGACCCAGTACTTC.

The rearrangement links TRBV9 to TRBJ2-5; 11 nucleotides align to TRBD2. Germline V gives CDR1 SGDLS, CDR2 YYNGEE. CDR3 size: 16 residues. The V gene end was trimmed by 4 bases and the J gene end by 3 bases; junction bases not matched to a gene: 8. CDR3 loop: CASSTSSGRPEETQYF. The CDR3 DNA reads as TGTGCCAGCAGCACGTCTAGCGGGAGGCCTGAAGAGACCCAGTACTTC.

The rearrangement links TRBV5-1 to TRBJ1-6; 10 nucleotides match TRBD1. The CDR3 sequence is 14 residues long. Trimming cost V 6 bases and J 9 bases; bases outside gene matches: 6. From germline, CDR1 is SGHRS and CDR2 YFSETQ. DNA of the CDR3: TGCGCCAGCAAACCCGGGACAGGGGTTTCACCCCTCCACTTT. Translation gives CASKPGTGVSPLHF.

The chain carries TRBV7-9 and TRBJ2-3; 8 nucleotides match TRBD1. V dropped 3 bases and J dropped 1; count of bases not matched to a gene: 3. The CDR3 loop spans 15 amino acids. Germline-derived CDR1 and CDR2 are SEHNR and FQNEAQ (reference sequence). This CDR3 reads CASSFTGQGTDTQYF. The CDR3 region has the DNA TGTGCCAGCAGCTTTACGGGACAGGGCACAGATACGCAGTATTTT.

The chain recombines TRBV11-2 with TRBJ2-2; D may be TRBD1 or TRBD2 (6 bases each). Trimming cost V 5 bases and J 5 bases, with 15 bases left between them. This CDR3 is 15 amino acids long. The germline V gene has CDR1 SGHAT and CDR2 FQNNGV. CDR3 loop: CASSGGTKGTGELFF. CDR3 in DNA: TGTGCCAGCAGCGGCGGGACAAAGGGAACCGGGGAGCTGTTTTTT.

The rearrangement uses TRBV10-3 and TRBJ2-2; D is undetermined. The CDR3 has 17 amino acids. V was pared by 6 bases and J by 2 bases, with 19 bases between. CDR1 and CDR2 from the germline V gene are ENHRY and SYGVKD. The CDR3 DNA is TGTGCCATCAGGAAGGGTGCAGGCTCAACCAACACCGGGGAGCTGTTTTTT. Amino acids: CAIRKGAGSTNTGELFF.

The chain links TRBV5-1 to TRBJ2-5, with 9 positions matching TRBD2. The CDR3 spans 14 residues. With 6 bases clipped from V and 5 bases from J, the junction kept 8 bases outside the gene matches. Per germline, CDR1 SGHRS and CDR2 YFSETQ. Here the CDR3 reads CASNAGGSSETQYF. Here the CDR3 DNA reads TGCGCCAGCAACGCGGGAGGGTCGTCTGAGACCCAGTACTTC.